These 13 T cell receptor beta chains came from one sample sequenced in a study of blood T cell repertoires in COVID-19. Measured with immunoSEQ multiplex PCR; TCRdb has only the in-frame clones, and not every one. The table lists about 210,000 clones, approximately 91% of them singletons, with approximately 0.66% in the top ten. The source material was peripheral blood. The receptors were gathered from a man aged 40-50 years with acute or convalescent COVID-19.

This clone was observed once. This rearrangement joins TRBV11-2 to TRBJ2-3; D is perhaps TRBD2 (6 bases). In germline, CDR1 is SGHAT, CDR2 FQNNGV. V lost 1 base and J 2 bases, leaving 13 bases between the germline ends. This CDR3 comprises 16 residues. As DNA, the CDR3 is TGTGCCAGCAGCTTAGTTCGGGGGTACCCCACAGATACGCAGTATTTT. Residues: CASSLVRGYPTDTQYF.

The chain links TRBV13 to TRBJ2-7, with 7 nucleotides matching TRBD1. V shed 5 bases, J shed 6 bases, and the junction held 10 bases outside the gene matches. The CDR3 runs 14 residues. The germline CDR1 and CDR2 sequences are PRHDT and FYEKMQ (reference sequence). The CDR3 spells CASSPRDRDGEQYF. CDR3 DNA sequence: TGTGCCAGCAGCCCCCGAGACAGGGATGGCGAGCAGTACTTC.

This clone has just a few counts. V gene TRBV3-1 (or the pseudogene TRBV3-2) combines with J gene TRBJ2-6; 9 bases agree with TRBD1. CDR3 size: 18 residues. CDR1 is LGHDT and CDR2 is YNNKEL in the germline V gene (reference sequence). J lost 0 bases, V lost 4 bases, and 7 bases had no gene match. The CDR3 DNA reads as TGTGCCAGCAGCCGCCGGGACAGGGTGCTCTCTGGGGCCAACGTCCTGACTTTC. This sequence encodes CASSRRDRVLSGANVLTF.

V and J are TRBV6-5 and TRBJ1-6; D unresolved. The V and J ends lost 5 bases and 6 bases respectively, with 8 bases between them. CDR1 and CDR2 from the germline V gene are MNHEY and SVGAGI. CDR3 length: 13 residues. The CDR3 here is CASSPLSNSPLHF. CDR3 sequence (DNA): TGTGCCAGCAGTCCGCTCAGTAATTCACCCCTCCACTTT.

This chain connects TRBV9 to TRBJ2-2, with D possibly TRBD2 on 6 matching bases. Trimming left V 3 bases short and J 7 bases short, with 13 bases between. The CDR3 has 14 residues. Germline V gene data show CDR1 as SGDLS and CDR2 as YYNGEE. CDR3 residues: CASSGSGTGGELFF. CDR3 bases: TGTGCCAGCAGCGGTAGCGGCACGGGCGGGGAGCTGTTTTTT.

This clone appeared a few times. The chain employs TRBV29-1 and TRBJ2-2, with a tentative D call TRBD2 (6 bases). Germline assignment: CDR1 SQVTM and CDR2 ANQGSEA. The CDR3 sequence is 14 residues long. V gave up 4 bases and J gave up 7 bases, with 16 bases separating them. CDR3 sequence (DNA): TGCAGCGTTGGGGGAGGCGAAGCGATCGGGGAGCTGTTTTTT. As protein: CSVGGGEAIGELFF.

CDR3 nucleotide sequence: TGTGCCAGCAGCGTAGCTGCAGGGCTAGAGACTGAAGCTTTCTTT. This gives the protein CASSVAAGLETEAFF. This chain joins TRBV9 and TRBJ1-1; possible D gene TRBD1, 5 bases. Trimming stripped 0 bases from V and 5 bases from J, with 14 bases between. Per germline, CDR1 SGDLS and CDR2 YYNGEE. The length of the CDR3 is 15 residues.

This clone was counted a few times. One end of the junction is discordant with germline, which a read error may explain. The chain carries TRBV7-7 and TRBJ2-7; possibly TRBD1 for D (6 bases). The germline V gene has CDR1 SSHAT and CDR2 FNYEAQ (reference sequence). CDR3 length equals 14 residues. The CDR3 region is CASTYSGVSYEQYF. The CDR3 nucleotides are TGTGCTAGCACCTATTCAGGGGTCTCCTACGAGCAGTACTTC. Full variable domain (missing parts from reference TRBV7-7 and TRBJ2-7): GAGVSQSPRYKVTKRGQDVTLRCDPISSHATLYWYQQALGQGPEFLTYFNYEAQPDKSGLPSDRFSAERPEGSISTLTIQRTEQRDSAMYRCASTYSGVSYEQYFGPGTRLTVT.

This chain links TRBV7-8 with TRBJ2-1; 7 positions agree with TRBD2. V lost 1 base to trimming and J lost 15 bases; unmatched junction nucleotides: 6. CDR1 is SGHVS, CDR2 FQNEAQ, per germline. The CDR3 has 12 amino acids. The CDR3 DNA reads TGTGCCAGCAGCTTAGGCGGCGGCGGGGGGTTCTTC. Its translation is CASSLGGGGGFF.

This chain's CDR3 is CASSLAWGGLDNSPLHF. The CDR3 region has the DNA TGTGCCAGCAGCTTAGCTTGGGGGGGCCTAGATAATTCACCCCTCCACTTT. The V call is TRBV7-9, the J call TRBJ1-6; TRBD1 is a possible D gene (6 bases). CDR1 SEHNR and CDR2 FQNEAQ come from the germline V gene (reference sequence). Trimming cost V 0 bases and J 5 bases, with 14 bases left between them. The CDR3 is 17 amino acids.

The rearrangement joins TRBV3-1 (or the pseudogene TRBV3-2) to TRBJ2-2, with TRBD1 matching 7 bases. V was clipped by 11 bases and J by 4 bases; unmatched bases: 10. The CDR3 covers 14 residues. Germline V gives CDR1 LGHDT, CDR2 YNNKEL (reference sequence). The CDR3 sequence is CASFHPGGTGELFF. The CDR3 nucleotides are TGTGCCTCTTTTCACCCAGGGGGCACCGGGGAGCTGTTTTTT.

This chain joins TRBV28 and TRBJ2-1; TRBD1 agrees at 9 bases. In germline, CDR1 is MDHEN, CDR2 SYDVKM. CDR3 length: 16 residues. Germline trimming cut 5 bases from V and 7 bases from J; bases unmatched to any gene: 12. The CDR3 loop reads CASSPLGQGVPNEQFF. The CDR3 DNA follows: TGTGCCAGCAGTCCTCTGGGACAGGGTGTACCTAATGAGCAGTTCTTC.

The chain recombines TRBV28 with TRBJ2-5; TRBD2 matches 12 bases. V shed 6 bases, J shed 4 bases, and the junction held 9 bases outside the gene matches. Germline lookup yields CDR1 MDHEN and CDR2 SYDVKM. This CDR3 spans 16 amino acids. The CDR3 here is CASSFLAGGVLETQYF. CDR3 nucleotides: TGTGCCAGCAGCTTTCTAGCGGGAGGGGTCTTAGAGACCCAGTACTTC.